This TCR beta chain stems from a study of blood T cell repertoires in COVID-19. In the study overall: COVID-19 samples from acute and convalescent phases originated in the United States, Italy and Spain.

In the study's own analysis: From reference gene primer amplification, estimates of nucleated cell counts were derived. The table came from immunoSEQ multiplex PCR; TCRdb's copy has only in-frame clones and leaves some out. The V and J calls and clone size are taken from that table; D and trimming were inferred from the DNA. The top ten hold 10% of the sample, which has a few hundred thousand clones, roughly 80% seen once. Trimming cost V 0 bases and J 5 bases, with 11 bases left between them. Germline V gene data show CDR1 as SGHNT and CDR2 as YYREEE (reference sequence). The CDR3 contains 14 residues. This clone was seen a single time.

The sequence derives from a woman over 75 with COVID-19, enrolled during active disease. Sequencing was done on a sample of peripheral blood. The rearrangement joins TRBV5-4 to TRBJ2-5, with D possibly TRBD2 on 7 matching bases. The CDR3 DNA is TGTGCCAGCAGCTTGGAGGGGGGGCGGGAGACCCAGTACTTC. Encoded protein: CASSLEGGRETQYF.